This TCR beta chain emerged from a study of blood T cell repertoires in COVID-19. Study details: Both acute and convalescent COVID-19 samples were obtained from the United States, Italy and Spain. PBMCs, B-cell-depleted T cells, or T cells provided the cDNA or gDNA that made up the material.

Clones were sequenced by immunoSEQ multiplex PCR, and TCRdb holds only the in-frame ones, with some missing. Here the sample spans roughly 50,000 clones, 79% being singletons. The source is a man aged 55 to 70 with acute or convalescent COVID-19. Sequences were obtained from peripheral blood.

The CDR3 loop reads CASRDTLAKNIQYF. The CDR3 DNA follows: TGTGCCAGCAGGGACACTCTAGCCAAAAACATTCAGTACTTC. The genes are TRBV27 and TRBJ2-4; D is possibly TRBD1 (5 bases). The CDR3 runs 14 residues. The germline V gene encodes CDR1 MNHEY and CDR2 SMNVEV (reference sequence). V gave up 6 bases and J gave up 0 bases, with 9 bases separating them.